The clone carrying this T cell receptor (beta chain) was found many times. TCRdb itself ran the reads through MiXCR, one entry per CDR3 protein. The repertoire consists of approximately 53,000 distinct CDR3 sequences, with about 7.9% occurring once and the leading ten covering 15% to 20%. This CDR3 is 15 amino acids long. The germline gives CDR1 LGHNA, CDR2 YNFKEQ. The junction had 5 bases not matched to a gene; V was cut back by 0 bases and J by 4 bases. This entry belongs to a study of patients with pleural tuberculosis. The TCR comes from a human donor with pleural tuberculosis. The genes are TRBV4-2 and TRBJ1-1; 7 positions agree with TRBD1. CDR3 nucleotides: TGTGCCAGCAGCCAAGAAACGTCAGGGGGCACTGAAGCTTTCTTT. Its translation is CASSQETSGGTEAFF.